This T cell receptor (beta chain) was captured by sequencing in a study of cytomegalovirus exposure and HLA in healthy donors. The PCR contained 60 Vbeta and 13 Jbeta primers. Clones were sequenced by immunoSEQ multiplex PCR, and TCRdb holds only the in-frame ones, with some missing. The data show around 170,000 clones, less than 90% seen once. What was sequenced was PBMCs. This TCR came from a girl between 10 and 17 years old in good health and CMV-seropositive.

DNA of the CDR3: TGTGCCAGCAGCTTGGGGGACACCCTCTTGATTAAAGCTTTCTTT. Its translation is CASSLGDTLLIKAFF. The J gene is TRBJ1-1, the V gene TRBV5-8, with D possibly matching TRBD1 (6 bases). Germline assignment: CDR1 SGHTS and CDR2 YDEGEE. V lost 0 bases and J lost 9, with 18 bases in between. The CDR3 has 15 amino acids.